What follows are 16 T cell receptor beta chains derived from one specimen sequenced in a study of technical replicates of blood from a few donors. Method: immunoSEQ multiplex PCR; TCRdb's copy keeps in-frame clones and lacks some. The table lists about 81,000 clones, 96% of them singletons. Sequencing was performed on T cells isolated from PBMCs. These receptors were obtained from a human donor in good health.

The chain employs TRBV29-1 and TRBJ2-3, with 12 bases matching TRBD2. This CDR3 spans 13 amino acids. In germline, CDR1 is SQVTM, CDR2 ANQGSEA. Germline trimming cut 8 bases from V and 4 bases from J; bases unmatched to any gene: 4. The DNA for the CDR3 is TGCAGCCCAAGACTAGCGGGGGCAGATACGCAGTATTTT. This encodes CSPRLAGADTQYF.

The chain carries TRBV19 and TRBJ2-5; the D gene is possibly TRBD1 (6 bases). The germline gives CDR1 LNHDA, CDR2 SQIVND (reference sequence). The CDR3 extends over 14 amino acids. Trimming cost V 3 bases and J 2 bases, with 10 bases left between them. The CDR3 reads CASSMWDTQETQYF. The DNA of the CDR3 is TGTGCCAGTAGTATGTGGGACACACAAGAGACCCAGTACTTC.

The CDR3: CASSLALRGPSGNTIYF. The CDR3 DNA sequence: TGCGCCAGCAGCTTGGCTCTTCGAGGGCCCTCTGGAAACACCATATATTTT. This rearrangement joins TRBV5-1 to TRBJ1-3; no firm D call. The CDR3 is 17 amino acids. Per the germline V gene, CDR1 is SGHRS and CDR2 is YFSETQ. The V gene lost 0 bases and the J gene lost 0 bases, with 13 bases spanning the gap.

The chain has TRBV5-1 and TRBJ1-2; a possible D gene is TRBD1 (5 bases). Germline V gene data show CDR1 as SGHRS and CDR2 as YFSETQ. The CDR3 runs to 15 residues. V lost 1 base and J lost 6, with 16 bases in between. The CDR3 is CASSLMRGGPDGYTF. The CDR3 DNA reads TGCGCCAGCAGCTTGATGAGGGGAGGCCCCGATGGCTACACCTTC.

The CDR3 DNA reads TGTGCCAGTAGTATTGCAGGTTTCGGAAACACCATATATTTT. Amino acid sequence: CASSIAGFGNTIYF. This chain connects TRBV19 to TRBJ1-3; D call uncertain. The CDR3 is 14 amino acids. V was cut by 3 bases and J by 4 bases, with 10 bases left in between. From germline, CDR1 is LNHDA and CDR2 SQIVND (reference sequence).

This clone was detected once. V is TRBV6-1 and J is TRBJ2-1, with 9 bases that match TRBD1. J lost 4 bases, V lost 8 bases, and 3 bases had no gene match. Germline-derived CDR1 and CDR2 are MNHNS and SASEGT. The CDR3 is made up of 13 amino acids. The CDR3 loop reads CASGTGQYNEQFF. The CDR3 DNA reads TGTGCCAGCGGGACAGGGCAATACAATGAGCAGTTCTTC.

The chain carries TRBV10-3 and TRBJ2-3; 8 bases fit TRBD2. This CDR3 spans 15 amino acids. The J segment lost 2 bases and the V segment lost 10 bases, leaving 11 bases of the junction unmatched. The germline V gene encodes CDR1 ENHRY and CDR2 SYGVKD. The CDR3 loop reads CATFPSGSVTDTQYF. DNA of the CDR3: TGTGCCACGTTCCCTAGCGGGTCAGTCACAGATACGCAGTATTTT.

This clone appeared a few times. The rearrangement uses TRBV10-3 and TRBJ1-2; 7 bases match TRBD1. The CDR3 runs to 13 residues. CDR1 ENHRY and CDR2 SYGVKD come from the germline V gene. Trimming took 2 bases from V and 8 from J; bases not matched to a gene: 5. CDR3 in DNA: TGTGCCATCAGTGAGACAGGGGCGGTCGGCTACACCTTC. Translating gives CAISETGAVGYTF.

The rearrangement uses TRBV2 and TRBJ1-2; TRBD1 agrees at 9 bases. There are 14 residues in the CDR3. The germline CDR1 and CDR2 sequences are SNHLY and FYNNEI. Unmatched junction bases numbered 1, after V lost 1 base and J lost 4 bases. The CDR3 loop reads CASSEGTGAYGYTF. In DNA, the CDR3 is TGTGCCAGCAGTGAAGGGACAGGGGCCTATGGCTACACCTTC.

The CDR3 sequence: CASSLRRAEGGTQYF. CDR3 nucleotides: TGCGCCAGCAGCCTACGGAGGGCCGAGGGTGGGACCCAGTACTTC. V is TRBV5-1 and J is TRBJ2-5; the D gene is possibly TRBD2 (6 bases). CDR3 length equals 15 residues. Germline lookup yields CDR1 SGHRS and CDR2 YFSETQ. Trimming left V 4 bases short and J 7 bases short, with 20 bases between.

This rearrangement joins TRBV6-1 to TRBJ1-5; the match to TRBD1 covers 8 bases. V lost 8 bases and J lost 7; bases outside the gene matches: 10. The CDR3 sequence is 14 residues long. CDR1 and CDR2 (germline): MNHNS, SASEGT. CDR3 loop: CASSGPDRGQPQHF. In DNA, the CDR3 is TGTGCCAGCTCTGGACCTGACAGGGGACAGCCCCAGCATTTT.

The chain links TRBV5-4 to TRBJ1-2; 7 nucleotides line up with TRBD1. There are 16 residues in the CDR3. V lost 4 bases to trimming and J lost 7 bases; unmatched junction nucleotides: 16. Germline CDR1 is SGHNT and CDR2 is YYREEE (reference sequence). CDR3 DNA: TGTGCCAGCAGCCCTACTGCGACAGGGAGTCGGCGTGGCTACACCTTC. It encodes CASSPTATGSRRGYTF.

The genes are TRBV5-6 and TRBJ1-1, with 7 bases fitting TRBD1. J lost 5 bases, V lost 4 bases, and 11 bases had no gene match. Germline CDR1 is SGHDT and CDR2 is YYEEEE. The CDR3 spans 15 residues. This chain's CDR3 is CASSPRQGPKTEAFF. The CDR3 coding sequence is TGTGCCAGCAGCCCACGACAGGGTCCTAAAACTGAAGCTTTCTTT. The whole variable domain, remainder taken from reference TRBV5-6 and TRBJ1-1, is DAGVTQSPTHLIKTRGQQVTLRCSPKSGHDTVSWYQQALGQGPQFIFQYYEEEERQRGNFPDRFSGHQFPNYSSELNVNALLLGDSALYLCASSPRQGPKTEAFFGQGTRLTVV.

The chain recombines TRBV27 with TRBJ1-1; no clear D. In germline, CDR1 is MNHEY, CDR2 SMNVEV (reference sequence). The V and J ends lost 0 bases and 6 bases respectively, with 11 bases between them. This CDR3 comprises 14 residues. CDR3 nucleotide sequence: TGTGCCAGCAGTTTATCGGAGAGGGCGGCTGAAGCTTTCTTT. The encoded protein is CASSLSERAAEAFF.

This chain links TRBV6-4 with TRBJ1-3; TRBD1 agrees at 8 bases. Germline V lookup: CDR1 MRHNA, CDR2 SNTAGT. CDR3 size: 17 residues. After removal of 5 bases from V and 0 bases from J, the junction contained 9 bases not matched to a gene. The CDR3 sequence: CASSLQGQADSGNTIYF. The CDR3 DNA reads TGTGCCAGCAGTCTCCAGGGACAGGCGGACTCTGGAAACACCATATATTTT.

V and J are TRBV6-5 and TRBJ1-3; perhaps TRBD1 as D (6 bases). Germline-derived CDR1 and CDR2 are MNHEY and SVGAGI. The CDR3 spans 15 residues. The ends were cut back, 1 base at V and 3 bases at J, with 10 bases in the middle. The CDR3 region is CASSYWGRFGNTIYF. The CDR3 DNA reads as TGTGCCAGCAGTTACTGGGGGCGTTTTGGAAACACCATATATTTT.